These 8 T cell receptor beta chains were all obtained from the same sample, sequenced in a study of blood T cell repertoires in COVID-19. Only in-frame clones appear in the TCRdb table, and some are missing; sequencing was by immunoSEQ multiplex PCR. The sample records about 280,000 clones, 90% being singletons. The sample comprised PBMCs or T cells enriched from blood (not recorded which). These receptors came from a woman aged 18 to 35 with acute COVID-19.

The chain couples TRBV7-9 to TRBJ2-3, with 7 bases matching TRBD1. The V gene end was trimmed by 7 bases and the J gene end by 1 base; junction bases not matched to a gene: 8. This CDR3 spans 15 amino acids. CDR1 SEHNR and CDR2 FQNEAQ come from the germline V gene (reference sequence). The CDR3 region is CASTLEGGGTDTQYF. For the CDR3, the DNA is TGTGCCAGCACCCTCGAAGGGGGCGGCACAGATACGCAGTATTTT.

The table lists this clone with a few counts. V is TRBV7-8 and J is TRBJ1-2, with D uncertain. CDR3 length equals 14 residues. Germline loops: CDR1 SGHVS, CDR2 FQNEAQ. The V and J ends lost 5 bases and 8 bases respectively, with 18 bases between them. The CDR3 region has the DNA TGTGCCAGCAGCCGAGAAGAGGCGGCGTGGGGCTACACCTTC. Translating it yields CASSREEAAWGYTF.

The J gene is TRBJ2-1, the V gene TRBV7-9; TRBD2 agrees at 15 bases. Trimming cost V 5 bases and J 0 bases; bases outside gene matches: 8. The CDR3 runs to 19 residues. CDR1 is SEHNR, CDR2 FQNEAQ, per germline (reference sequence). CDR3 region: CASSPWTSGRGSSYNEQFF. The CDR3 DNA sequence: TGTGCCAGCAGCCCCTGGACTAGCGGGAGGGGAAGCTCCTACAATGAGCAGTTCTTC.

The genes are TRBV19 and TRBJ1-1; the D is unclear. This CDR3 contains 12 residues. Per germline, CDR1 LNHDA and CDR2 SQIVND (reference sequence). Trimming took 5 bases from V and 3 from J, leaving 7 bases between them. The CDR3 loop reads CASSHGYTEAFF. The CDR3 DNA sequence: TGTGCCAGTAGTCACGGGTACACTGAAGCTTTCTTT.

The chain links TRBV7-2 to TRBJ1-6; possibly TRBD1 for D (6 bases). The CDR3 covers 16 residues. Germline V gives CDR1 SGHTA, CDR2 FQGNSA. The ends were cut back, 4 bases at V and 4 bases at J, with 14 bases in the middle. The CDR3 DNA reads as TGTGCCAGCAGCTCCTATTCGACAGGTTATAATTCACCCCTCCACTTT. It is translated as CASSSYSTGYNSPLHF.

The V gene is TRBV19, the J gene TRBJ1-1; unclear D gene. The CDR3 spans 14 residues. Trimming shortened V by 1 base and J by 3 bases, and 9 bases separated the two germline ends. Per germline, CDR1 LNHDA and CDR2 SQIVND (reference sequence). The CDR3 DNA reads as TGTGCCAGTAGTATAGGACACCTCGACACTGAAGCTTTCTTT. It translates to CASSIGHLDTEAFF.

The V and J genes are TRBV19 and TRBJ1-1; TRBD1 matches 9 bases. The CDR3 sequence is 13 residues long. CDR1 LNHDA and CDR2 SQIVND come from the germline V gene (reference sequence). J gave up 1 base and V 6 bases, and 0 bases lay outside the gene matches. This chain's CDR3 is CASRTGGNTEAFF. CDR3 bases: TGTGCCAGTAGGACAGGGGGGAACACTGAAGCTTTCTTT.

The chain is built from TRBV4-3 and TRBJ1-4; the match to TRBD1 covers 7 bases. Germline CDR1 reads LGHNA; CDR2 reads YSLEER. This CDR3 region has 16 residues. J was trimmed by 5 bases and V by 2 bases; bases with no gene match: 8. The CDR3 reads CASSQKPTGLNEKLFF. In DNA, the CDR3 is TGCGCCAGCAGCCAAAAACCGACAGGGTTAAATGAAAAACTGTTTTTT.